One sample yielded the 8 T cell receptor beta chains listed below, sequenced in a study of PD-1 blockade in mismatch repair-deficient tumors. The method was immunoSEQ multiplex PCR; TCRdb's version includes in-frame clones alone and lacks a portion of them. This table holds 15,000 to 20,000 clones, around 81% found once. The sample in question was PBMCs, obtained 4 weeks after starting pembrolizumab. These receptors were obtained from an adult with mismatch repair-deficient cancer.

In its sample, this clone was seen once. The V and J genes are TRBV5-4 and TRBJ1-2; tentatively, D is TRBD1 (6 bases). CDR3 length: 14 amino acids. V lost 3 bases, J lost 6 bases, and 15 bases lay in between. Per the germline V gene, CDR1 is SGHNT and CDR2 is YYREEE (reference sequence). For the CDR3, the DNA is TGTGCCAGCAGCTCCGGGACATGGAGTAATGGCTACACCTTC. The encoded protein is CASSSGTWSNGYTF.

The chain links TRBV29-1 to TRBJ2-3; D is unresolved. The CDR3 sequence is 14 residues long. The V gene lost 6 bases and the J gene lost 0 bases, with 13 bases spanning the gap. Looked up from germline, CDR1 is SQVTM and CDR2 is ANQGSEA. The CDR3 is CSVDWPSSTDTQYF. CDR3 nucleotides: TGCAGCGTCGACTGGCCTTCTAGCACAGATACGCAGTATTTT.

The V call is TRBV11-2, the J call TRBJ1-5, with D hard to call. The CDR3 is 13 amino acids. Germline CDR1 and CDR2: SGHAT and FQNNGV. With 1 base removed from V and 5 bases from J, the gap between germline ends came to 6 bases. CDR3 nucleotide sequence: TGTGCCAGCAGCTTAGGACGGGATCAGCCCCAGCATTTT. This encodes CASSLGRDQPQHF.

This chain links TRBV11-1 with TRBJ2-6; perhaps TRBD2 as D (6 bases). Germline-derived CDR1 and CDR2 are SGHAT and FQDESV (reference sequence). The V end was cut by 3 bases, the J end by 1 base, with 7 bases between. This CDR3 is 15 amino acids long. The CDR3 reads CASSFGSSGANVLTF. In DNA form, the CDR3 reads TGTGCCAGCAGCTTCGGGAGTTCTGGGGCCAACGTCCTGACTTTC.

V is TRBV6-5 and J is TRBJ1-2; D might be TRBD1 (5 bases). Germline V CDR1 and CDR2: MNHEY, SVGAGI. The CDR3 loop spans 13 amino acids. Trimming took 7 bases from V and 2 from J, leaving 11 bases between them. The CDR3 protein is CASKVTANYGYTF. The CDR3 coding sequence is TGTGCCAGCAAGGTGACAGCAAACTATGGCTACACCTTC.

The chain carries TRBV5-1 and TRBJ2-2; 12 bases line up with TRBD2. Germline V gene lookup returns CDR1 SGHRS and CDR2 YFSETQ. V trimming: 3 bases; J trimming: 4 bases; junction bases outside the gene matches: 4. The CDR3 consists of 16 residues. The CDR3 DNA reads as TGCGCCAGCAGCTCTAGCGGGAGGGCCCTCACCGGGGAGCTGTTTTTT. Translated: CASSSSGRALTGELFF.

This rearrangement joins TRBV2 to TRBJ1-5; D gene ambiguous. V lost 5 bases and J 2 bases, leaving 7 bases between the germline ends. The CDR3 covers 13 residues. CDR1 and CDR2 (germline): SNHLY, FYNNEI. CDR3 nucleotide sequence: TGTGCCAGCAGTTTTAGTGGCAATCAGCCCCAGCATTTT. Translating it yields CASSFSGNQPQHF. The whole variable domain, remainder taken from reference TRBV2 and TRBJ1-5, is EPEVTQTPSHQVTQMGQEVILRCVPISNHLYFYWYRQILGQKVEFLVSFYNNEISEKSEIFDDQFSVERPDGSNFTLKIRSTKLEDSAMYFCASSFSGNQPQHFGDGTRLSIL.

The V and J genes are TRBV11-3 and TRBJ2-1; 7 positions agree with TRBD2. Germline V gene sequence: CDR1 SGHNT, CDR2 YENEEA. With V trimmed by 6 bases and J by 0 bases, 8 bases remained unmatched. The CDR3 has 16 residues. The CDR3 DNA sequence: TGTGCCAGCAGTTCACGGGGCGGGAGCTCCTACAATGAGCAGTTCTTC. It is translated as CASSSRGGSSYNEQFF.